The TCR beta chain described here comes from a study of cytomegalovirus exposure and HLA in healthy donors. Study outcomes and limitations: Specificity for CMV antigens was confirmed in vitro for a few of the CMV-associated chains. A later analysis found TCR association rates differed by HLA locus, highest for DRB1 and lowest for HLA-C. Clonal expansion was found to be greater in HLA-associated TCR beta chains than in equally common others in a later analysis. The study had only CMV serostatus as immune exposure information.

As for this clone: Its antigen remains unknown.

The PCR had 60 Vbeta and 13 Jbeta primers. The repertoire was sequenced with immunoSEQ multiplex PCR; TCRdb's copy has only in-frame clones and lacks some. This table has 120,000 to 150,000 clones, over 60% appearing once. CDR1 is SGHVS and CDR2 is FQNEAQ in the germline V gene. V shed 5 bases and J 6 bases; nucleotides not matched to a gene: 9. This CDR3 has 15 residues. Sequenced input: PBMCs. The sequence derives from a male donor in good health and CMV-seropositive. This sequence joins TRBV7-8 and TRBJ2-1; 8 bases line up with TRBD1. CDR3 sequence (DNA): TGTGCCAGCAGCACAGGGGGTGCCAGCCCCAATGAGCAGTTCTTC. This sequence encodes CASSTGGASPNEQFF.